Each of the 20 T cell receptor beta chains below was sequenced from the same sample in a study of vaccination and CD4 T cells after COVID-19. Noted treatment: roughly ten-day PBMC culture with coronavirus spike peptide pools or control peptides (ViraFEST assay). With the Oncomine TCR Beta short-read assay, DNA from cultured CD4+ T cells was sequenced. TCRdb recomputed calls from the PCR reads with MiXCR, one row per CDR3 protein. The sample gives some 11,000 distinct CDR3 sequences, 40% to 50% of which show up once; about 18% is in the top ten. No antigen is known for these receptors. Sequencing used cultured CD4+ T cells from blood. These receptors all stem from a human donor with COVID-19.

This clonotype turned up a few times. V is TRBV28 and J is TRBJ1-5; D perhaps matches TRBD1 (6 bases). Germline V gene sequence: CDR1 MDHEN, CDR2 SYDVKM. V lost 2 bases, J lost 4 bases, and 9 bases lay in between. This CDR3 region has 14 residues. For the CDR3, the DNA is TGTGCCAGCAGTTTACAGGGGAGGAATCAGCCCCAGCATTTT. Its protein product is CASSLQGRNQPQHF.

This clonotype was counted only a few times. The chain employs TRBV25-1 and TRBJ1-6; TRBD1 aligns across 7 bases. The CDR3 sequence is 16 residues long. The germline CDR1 and CDR2 sequences are MGHDK and SYGVNS. V was pared by 2 bases and J by 8 bases, with 9 bases of the junction left unmatched. The CDR3: CASSERRDSLYSPLHF. CDR3 nucleotides: TGTGCCAGCAGTGAACGTAGGGACAGCCTTTATTCACCCCTCCACTTT.

This chain links TRBV5-1 with TRBJ2-2; TRBD1 is a possible D gene (5 bases). The CDR3 contains 14 residues. V dropped 5 bases and J dropped 1 base, with 9 bases sitting between them. CDR1 is SGHRS and CDR2 is YFSETQ in the germline V gene. CDR3 DNA sequence: TGCGCCAGCAGTCCTACAGGGAACACCGGGGAGCTGTTTTTT. Encoded protein: CASSPTGNTGELFF.

The J gene is TRBJ1-2, the V gene TRBV27, with a possible D match to TRBD1 (6 bases). The CDR3 is 17 residues long. Trimming left V 1 base short and J 8 bases short, with 23 bases between. Germline loops: CDR1 MNHEY, CDR2 SMNVEV (reference sequence). The CDR3 loop reads CASSLYRTVGGERGYTF. DNA of the CDR3: TGTGCCAGCAGTTTATATCGGACAGTTGGGGGCGAGAGGGGCTACACCTTC.

The V gene is TRBV5-1, the J gene TRBJ1-5, with 7 bases identical to TRBD1. Germline V gene lookup returns CDR1 SGHRS and CDR2 YFSETQ. There are 14 residues in the CDR3. The J segment lost 4 bases and the V segment lost 4 bases, leaving 5 bases of the junction unmatched. The CDR3 loop is CASSPTGENQPQHF. The CDR3 DNA follows: TGCGCCAGCAGCCCTACAGGGGAGAATCAGCCCCAGCATTTT.

This rearrangement joins TRBV30 to TRBJ1-1, with unresolved D. V dropped 1 base and J dropped 7 bases, with 7 bases sitting between them. The germline V gene encodes CDR1 GTSNPN and CDR2 SVGIG (reference sequence). The CDR3 is 11 residues long. The CDR3 DNA reads TGTGCCTGGAGTGGACGGGTTGAAGCTTTCTTT. It translates to CAWSGRVEAFF.

This clonotype was counted only a few times. The V call is TRBV6-5, the J call TRBJ2-3, with a weak D call TRBD2 (7 bases). The germline V gene encodes CDR1 MNHEY and CDR2 SVGAGI. CDR3 size: 17 residues. V was pared by 2 bases and J by 4 bases, with 19 bases between. In nucleotides, the CDR3 is TGTGCCAGCAGTTACGGGGGGGCTTACTCGGTGGCAGATACGCAGTATTTT. Protein product: CASSYGGAYSVADTQYF.

This clonotype has more than one count but fewer than ten. The chain recombines TRBV6-5 with TRBJ1-5; D is ambiguous. Germline CDR1 reads MNHEY; CDR2 reads SVGAGI. The CDR3 extends over 12 amino acids. V was cut by 2 bases and J by 6 bases, with 5 bases left in between. CDR3 in amino acids: CASSYELQPQHF. DNA for the CDR3: TGTGCCAGCAGTTACGAGCTTCAGCCCCAGCATTTT.

V usage is TRBV14 and J usage is TRBJ2-2; 8 bases line up with TRBD1. CDR1 is SGHDN, CDR2 FVKESK, per germline. This CDR3 has 15 amino acids. Trimming took 1 base from V and 5 from J; bases not matched to a gene: 3. The CDR3 region is CASSQGTGFTGELFF. CDR3 coding DNA: TGTGCCAGCAGCCAAGGGACAGGGTTTACCGGGGAGCTGTTTTTT.

This clonotype has only a few counts. The gene calls are TRBV4-1 and TRBJ1-5, with 9 nucleotides matching TRBD1. The CDR3 extends over 15 amino acids. The germline V gene has CDR1 MGHRA and CDR2 YSYEKL. J gave up 5 bases and V 4 bases, and 6 bases lay outside the gene matches. The CDR3 loop is CASSPLDRGDQPQHF. The CDR3 region has the DNA TGCGCCAGCAGCCCCTTGGACAGGGGTGATCAGCCCCAGCATTTT.

The chain employs TRBV19 and TRBJ1-2; D is possibly TRBD1 (6 bases). With 3 bases removed from V and 2 bases from J, the gap between germline ends came to 16 bases. This CDR3 contains 16 residues. Per germline, CDR1 LNHDA and CDR2 SQIVND (reference sequence). In DNA, the CDR3 is TGTGCCAGTAGTATGAGAGTAAGGGGGTCCAACTATGGCTACACCTTC. Translation: CASSMRVRGSNYGYTF.

The table lists this clonotype with a count of one. This chain joins TRBV11-3 and TRBJ2-7, with 8 bases lining up with TRBD1. The V and J ends lost 3 bases and 4 bases, in that order; junction bases with no gene match: 5. There are 14 residues in the CDR3. The V gene's germline CDR1 is SGHNT and CDR2 YENEEA. For the CDR3, the DNA is TGTGCCAGCAGCTTTCGGACAGGGAATTACGAGCAGTACTTC. It translates to CASSFRTGNYEQYF.

This chain connects TRBV11-2 to TRBJ2-5, with D perhaps TRBD1 or TRBD2 (5 bases each). V was trimmed by 3 bases and J by 5 bases, leaving 13 bases between them. Germline V gene data show CDR1 as SGHAT and CDR2 as FQNNGV. This CDR3 has 14 residues. CDR3 DNA: TGTGCCAGCAGCTTCGATACGGGGCTGGAGACCCAGTACTTC. This translates into CASSFDTGLETQYF. Based on the CDR3 plus reference TRBV11-2 and TRBJ2-5, the full variable domain is EAGVAQSPRYKIIEKRQSVAFWCNPISGHATLYWYQQILGQGPKLLIQFQNNGVVDDSQLPKDRFSAERLKGVDSTLKIQPAKLEDSAVYLCASSFDTGLETQYFGPGTRLLVL.

This clonotype has more than one count but fewer than ten. The V call is TRBV6-2 or TRBV6-3, the J call TRBJ1-5, with D hard to call. The CDR3 spans 16 residues. The V gene's germline CDR1 is MNHEY and CDR2 SVGEGT. Trimming removed 6 bases at V and 4 bases at J, with 19 bases between. The CDR3 here is CASRVGYRMDNQPQHF. The CDR3 DNA sequence: TGTGCCAGCAGGGTTGGGTACCGTATGGATAATCAGCCCCAGCATTTT.

Judged by abundance, this clonotype is medium-sized. The V gene is TRBV6-2 or TRBV6-3, the J gene TRBJ1-5; 9 nucleotides agree with TRBD1. The CDR3 is 15 amino acids. V was pared by 0 bases and J by 9 bases, with 6 bases of the junction left unmatched. Germline values: CDR1 MNHEY, CDR2 SVGEGT. CDR3 DNA sequence: TGTGCCAGCAGTTACTCCGGGACAGGGACCGGGCCCCAGCATTTT. This translates into CASSYSGTGTGPQHF.

The chain couples TRBV5-3 to TRBJ2-5; 8 bases agree with TRBD2. Being an ORF, TRBV5-3 has a function that is uncertain. The J segment lost 5 bases and the V segment lost 8 bases, leaving 8 bases of the junction unmatched. This CDR3 region has 13 residues. The CDR3 region has the DNA TGTGCCAGCAGCGGCGGGGGGCTGGAGACCCAGTACTTC. Translated: CASSGGGLETQYF.

The V gene is TRBV30, the J gene TRBJ1-2; the D is unclear. Trimming took off 0 bases at V and 4 bases at J, with 12 bases between the two ends. The CDR3 has 14 amino acids. Per germline, CDR1 GTSNPN and CDR2 SVGIG (reference sequence). The DNA for the CDR3 is TGTGCCTGGAGTGTACTGGGCAGGACCTATGGCTACACCTTC. Protein: CAWSVLGRTYGYTF.

This clonotype was observed a handful of times. The V call is TRBV19, the J call TRBJ2-2; D is perhaps TRBD2 (7 bases). Germline assignment: CDR1 LNHDA and CDR2 SQIVND (reference sequence). V was cut by 1 base and J by 6 bases, with 12 bases left in between. This CDR3 comprises 15 residues. The CDR3 DNA reads as TGTGCCAGTAGTATAGTAGGGGGGGCCGCCGGGGAGCTGTTTTTT. Amino acid sequence: CASSIVGGAAGELFF.

The V call is TRBV7-9, the J call TRBJ1-1, with D hard to call. The CDR3 extends over 13 amino acids. Germline loops: CDR1 SEHNR, CDR2 FQNEAQ (reference sequence). Deletions cut 2 bases from V and 10 bases from J, with 14 bases between. CDR3 nucleotide sequence: TGTGCCAGCAGCTTAACAAGGGAGGAAGGAGCTTTCTTT. Residues: CASSLTREEGAFF.

This chain joins TRBV21-1 and TRBJ1-5. TRBV21-1 is given as a pseudogene. The CDR3 has 16 amino acids. CDR3 residues: CASQQIFKTSNQPQHF. Here the CDR3 DNA reads TGTGCCAGCCAACAGATCTTCAAAACTAGCAATCAGCCCCAGCATTTT.